Below are 15 T cell receptor beta chains sequenced from a single sample in a study of cytomegalovirus exposure and HLA in healthy donors. Use of 60 Vbeta and 13 Jbeta primers characterized the PCR. Some clones are missing from TCRdb's copy, which holds only in-frame ones; the method was immunoSEQ multiplex PCR. The profile shows roughly 86,000 clones, about three quarters of them singletons. Sequenced material: PBMCs. The source of these receptors is a female donor in good health and CMV-seronegative.

This chain joins TRBV12-5 and TRBJ2-1, with D maybe TRBD2 (5 bases). Germline V lookup: CDR1 LGHNT, CDR2 FRNRAP. With 0 bases removed from V and 12 bases from J, the gap between germline ends came to 12 bases. The CDR3 length is 13 residues. DNA of the CDR3: TGTGCTAGTGGTTTGGTAGTGGGAGCGTCGCAGTTCTTC. Translation: CASGLVVGASQFF.

CDR3 nucleotides: TGTGCCAGCTCACCGGACAGGGAAGAGACCCAGTACTTC. Its translation is CASSPDREETQYF. The chain recombines TRBV18 with TRBJ2-5, with 8 positions matching TRBD1. Germline CDR1 is KGHSH and CDR2 is LQKENI. The CDR3 loop spans 13 amino acids. The V and J ends lost 3 bases and 3 bases, in that order; junction bases with no gene match: 0.

The chain has TRBV6-5 and TRBJ2-7, with 10 bases matching TRBD2. In germline, CDR1 is MNHEY, CDR2 SVGAGI. CDR3 length equals 16 residues. Trimming removed 4 bases from V and 1 base from J; junction bases left unmatched: 7. CDR3 sequence reads: CASSFSLAGESYEQYF. In nucleotides, the CDR3 is TGTGCCAGCAGTTTCTCCCTAGCGGGAGAATCCTACGAGCAGTACTTC.

In its sample, this clone was seen a few times. The chain links TRBV6-5 to TRBJ1-1; perhaps TRBD1 as D (5 bases). There are 15 residues in the CDR3. Germline V gene data show CDR1 as MNHEY and CDR2 as SVGAGI. Deletions cut 0 bases from V and 2 bases from J, with 10 bases between. The DNA of the CDR3 is TGTGCCAGCAGTTACTCTGTACAGGCCAACACTGAAGCTTTCTTT. This gives the protein CASSYSVQANTEAFF.

This clone occurred a few times. This rearrangement joins TRBV7-2 to TRBJ1-1; the D is unclear. Germline CDR1 reads SGHTA; CDR2 reads FQGNSA. Between the trimmed V and J ends, which lost 2 bases and 3 bases, there was a span of 7 bases. This CDR3 is 13 amino acids long. The CDR3 coding sequence is TGTGCCAGCAGCTTACAGAGGGACACTGAAGCTTTCTTT. Protein sequence: CASSLQRDTEAFF.

This clone was picked up a small number of times. The chain uses TRBV6-6 and TRBJ1-5; D is possibly TRBD1 (5 bases). The CDR3 totals 16 residues. Germline loops: CDR1 MNHNY, CDR2 SVGAGI (reference sequence). The ends were cut back, 7 bases at V and 2 bases at J, with 18 bases in the middle. Here the CDR3 DNA reads TGTGCCAGCACCAACCGGCCAGGGAGGGGCAATCAGCCCCAGCATTTT. It translates to CASTNRPGRGNQPQHF.

The chain employs TRBV28 and TRBJ2-7, with 7 bases identical to TRBD1. Unmatched junction bases numbered 3, after V lost 3 bases and J lost 1 base. The CDR3 covers 14 residues. Germline loops: CDR1 MDHEN, CDR2 SYDVKM. Here the CDR3 DNA reads TGTGCCAGCAGTTTTACAGGGGAATCCTACGAGCAGTACTTC. It is translated as CASSFTGESYEQYF. The full variable domain, rest sourced from reference TRBV28 and TRBJ2-7, is DVKVTQSSRYLVKRTGEKVFLECVQDMDHENMFWYRQDPGLGLRLIYFSYDVKMKEKGDIPEGYSVSREKKERFSLILESASTNQTSMYLCASSFTGESYEQYFGPGTRLTVT.

The chain carries TRBV11-3 and TRBJ2-5; possibly TRBD2 for D (6 bases). This CDR3 is built from 14 residues. V shed 5 bases and J shed 5 bases, with 15 bases lying between them. CDR1 and CDR2 from the germline V gene are SGHNT and YENEEA. CDR3 sequence: CASSLHGGLETQYF. The CDR3 bases are TGTGCCAGCAGCCTCCATGGAGGGTTGGAGACCCAGTACTTC.

J is TRBJ2-1 and V is TRBV2, with D maybe TRBD2 (6 bases). CDR1 is SNHLY and CDR2 is FYNNEI in the germline V gene. Trimming cost V 6 bases and J 7 bases, with 19 bases left between them. The CDR3 runs to 15 residues. The CDR3 protein is CASRRDSGGSNEQFF. DNA for the CDR3: TGTGCCAGCAGACGGGACTCCGGGGGAAGTAATGAGCAGTTCTTC.

The chain links TRBV9 to TRBJ2-7; D is ambiguous. This CDR3 region has 13 residues. The germline gives CDR1 SGDLS, CDR2 YYNGEE. V lost 0 bases and J lost 1, with 5 bases in between. The CDR3, as DNA: TGTGCCAGCAGCGTAGACAGTTCCTACGAGCAGTACTTC. It is translated as CASSVDSSYEQYF.

The chain joins TRBV19 to TRBJ2-3, with D possibly TRBD2 on 6 matching bases. V gave up 3 bases and J gave up 6 bases, with 10 bases separating them. Germline values: CDR1 LNHDA, CDR2 SQIVND (reference sequence). The CDR3 totals 13 residues. As DNA, the CDR3 is TGTGCCAGTAGTATGGAGGGGAGGGATACGCAGTATTTT. Its translation: CASSMEGRDTQYF.

This chain uses TRBV27 with TRBJ1-3; the D is unclear. Germline V gene sequence: CDR1 MNHEY, CDR2 SMNVEV (reference sequence). The V end lost 5 bases, the J end lost 3 bases, and 8 bases lay between the germline ends. The CDR3 is 13 amino acids. The CDR3 DNA is TGTGCCAGCAGTCCAGATTTTGGAAACACCATATATTTT. As protein: CASSPDFGNTIYF.

The chain employs TRBV10-1 and TRBJ2-6, with TRBD1 as a possible D gene (6 bases). The CDR3 is made up of 15 amino acids. Per the germline V gene, CDR1 is WNHNN and CDR2 is SYGVQD (reference sequence). The ends were cut back, 4 bases at V and 0 bases at J, with 7 bases in the middle. CDR3 protein: CASSGTASGANVLTF. The DNA for the CDR3 is TGCGCCAGCAGTGGGACAGCCTCTGGGGCCAACGTCCTGACTTTC.

The chain is built from TRBV19 and TRBJ2-7; TRBD1 matches 7 bases. The length of the CDR3 is 17 residues. The junction had 13 bases not matched to a gene; V was cut back by 5 bases and J by 0 bases. The V gene's germline CDR1 is LNHDA and CDR2 SQIVND (reference sequence). The CDR3: CASSWGNRGYSSYEQYF. CDR3 coding DNA: TGTGCCAGTAGTTGGGGGAACAGGGGCTATAGCTCCTACGAGCAGTACTTC.

The rearrangement uses TRBV2 and TRBJ2-7, with D possibly matching TRBD1 (7 bases). Deletions cut 1 base from V and 1 base from J, with 11 bases between. Germline V lookup: CDR1 SNHLY, CDR2 FYNNEI. The CDR3 runs to 15 residues. This CDR3 is CASSEESGGSYEQYF. CDR3 sequence (DNA): TGTGCCAGCAGTGAAGAGTCAGGGGGGTCCTACGAGCAGTACTTC.